This TCR beta chain was retrieved from a study of vaccination and CD4 T cells after COVID-19 (dated by TCRdb to the early 2020s). In the study overall: Every convalescent patient had a positive nasal swab PCR test for SARS-CoV-2, with mild disease in several patients and severe disease in one. In the convalescent cohort there were six males and four females, among whom were two Hispanic individuals, seven Caucasians, two Asians and one multiracial person. Two doses of either the Pfizer-BioNTech BNT162b2 vaccine (n=8) or the Moderna mRNA-1273 vaccine (n=2) were administered to participants. Post-COVID blood samples from convalescent patients were collected a median of approximately 93 days after diagnosis, with a range of 35 to 161 days. Post-vaccine blood samples were taken a median of 72 days after the second vaccine dose, with a range of about 14 to 241 days. For stimulating the cultures, overlapping spike peptide pools were used, derived from SARS-CoV-2 as well as from the common cold coronaviruses HCoV-NL63, HCoV-OC43 and HCoV-229E. Control cultures used a CEFX viral epitope pool as positive control, an HIV-1 Nef peptide pool as negative control, or no peptide. In 10 COVID-19 convalescent patients and 4 infection-naive healthy vaccine recipients, researchers compared the spike-specific CD4+ TCR repertoire from before mRNA vaccination with the repertoire from after.

The library was obtained by PCR. TCR sequencing of DNA from cultured CD4+ T cells used the Oncomine TCR Beta short-read assay at the Johns Hopkins FTIC core. Genomic DNA was extracted from the cultured CD4+ T cells with the QIAamp micro DNA kit. The Oncomine TCR Beta libraries from cultured CD4+ T cells were pooled using unique dual indexes and then sequenced on an Illumina iSeq 100. Under the source paper's analysis protocol: Non-productive sequences were filtered out, and CDR3s that did not start with C, did not end with F or W, or were shorter than 7 amino acids were discarded. The MANAFEST web application was used to identify antigen-specific clonotypes by comparing peptide-stimulated wells against reference wells and other culture wells. For a clone to be called positive, the clone needed an FDR below 0.05, an odds ratio above 5, and a productive frequency above 0.1% in at least two of three replicate wells. A clonotype counted as cross-reactive if it showed significant expansion both in the SARS-CoV-2 spike wells and in at least one common cold coronavirus spike condition. Similarity between CDR3 sequences was evaluated in R version 3.6.1 using Levenshtein distances (stringdist) and unrooted phylogenetic trees (ape). TCRdb reran the public reads through fastp at Q25 and MiXCR, keeping productive beta chains. Entries that share a CDR3 protein sequence are merged under the most common genes and DNA. These V and J calls are TCRdb output, not the study's own analysis. This sample lists more than 10,000 distinct CDR3 sequences; roughly 68% were detected once. Together, the top ten hold about 7.6% of the sample.

As regards this clonotype: The antigen this receptor binds is unknown. Base qualities are not at hand, and no much larger clone is one base apart.

Study-wide conclusions, independent of this receptor: Of the vaccine-specific clones in convalescent patients, 304 of 307, or nearly all, reacted only to SARS-CoV-2 spike and did not cross-react with common cold coronaviruses. In convalescent patients, a median approximately 90% of post-vaccine SARS-CoV-2-reactive clones were detected only after vaccination, suggesting vaccine-specific priming. Although the median number of SARS-CoV-2-reactive clonotypes went up from fewer than 25 after infection to some 38 after vaccination, the increase was not significant. The number of convalescent patients in the study was relatively small, and the study did not examine early timepoints following natural infection.

Per the publication, the treatment or condition label means: roughly 10-day PBMC culture with coronavirus spike peptide pools or control peptides (ViraFEST assay). The ViraFEST assay was used in the study, in which antigen-specific T cells were expanded with peptide pools and expanded clonotypes were subsequently identified by TCR sequencing. The convalescent patients' positive SARS-CoV-2 PCR tests fell between March and December 2020, which was before the Alpha, Beta and Delta variants emerged in the United States. PBMCs were cultured at around 2.2 million per well in IMDM supplemented with about 5.5% human AB serum and 9.5 to 10 IU/ml IL-2, with 9.5 to 10 ug/ml peptide pools added. On days 3 and 7, half of the culture medium was replaced with fresh IL-2-containing medium. Once the cells had been in culture for 10 days, the EasySep CD4+ T cell isolation kit was used to isolate CD4+ T cells by negative selection. Ficoll-Paque Plus gradient centrifugation was used to isolate PBMCs from whole blood, and the isolated PBMCs were then either used fresh or cryopreserved at -140C. Triplicate wells were generally used for each culture condition.

The germline V gene sets CDR1 to SGHTA and CDR2 to FQGTGA. For this chain, trimming is 5 bases at the V end and 5 bases at the J end, and the number of junction bases without a gene match is 7. From the cysteine up to the phenylalanine, the CDR3 has a length of 15 residues. This entry keeps only the CDR3 DNA: 45 bases, framed from base 1. The receptor was derived from a human donor who had recovered from COVID-19. This specimen was CD4+ T cells from blood, cultured in vitro, taken before SARS-CoV-2 vaccination. The V and J segments used are TRBV7-3 and TRBJ2-1, and 9 junction bases match TRBD2. The CDR3: CASSPGTSRNNEQFF. The bases read TGTGCCAGCAGCCCCGGGACTAGCAGAAACAATGAGCAGTTCTTC. Reference TRBV7-3 and TRBJ2-1 proteins supply the regions before and after the CDR3; the full variable domain is: GAGVSQTPSNKVTEKGKYVELRCDPISGHTALYWYRQSLGQGPEFLIYFQGTGAADDSGLPNDRFFAVRPEGSVSTLKIQRTERGDSAVYLCASSPGTSRNNEQFFGPGTRLTVL.